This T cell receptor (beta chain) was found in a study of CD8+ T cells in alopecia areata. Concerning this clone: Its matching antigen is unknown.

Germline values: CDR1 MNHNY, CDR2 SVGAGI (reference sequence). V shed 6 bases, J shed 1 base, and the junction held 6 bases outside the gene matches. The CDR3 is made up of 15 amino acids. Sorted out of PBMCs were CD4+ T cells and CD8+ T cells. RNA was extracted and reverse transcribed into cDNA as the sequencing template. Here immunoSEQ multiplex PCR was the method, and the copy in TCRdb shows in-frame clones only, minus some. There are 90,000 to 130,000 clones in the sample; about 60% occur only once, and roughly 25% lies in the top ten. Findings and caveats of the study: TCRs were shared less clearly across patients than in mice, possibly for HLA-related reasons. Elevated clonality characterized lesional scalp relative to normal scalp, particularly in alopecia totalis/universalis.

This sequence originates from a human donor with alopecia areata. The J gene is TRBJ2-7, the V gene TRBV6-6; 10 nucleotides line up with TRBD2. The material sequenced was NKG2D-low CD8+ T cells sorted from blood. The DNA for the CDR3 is TGTGCCAGCAGCCCCTCGACTAGCGGGTCCTACGAGCAGTACTTC. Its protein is CASSPSTSGSYEQYF.